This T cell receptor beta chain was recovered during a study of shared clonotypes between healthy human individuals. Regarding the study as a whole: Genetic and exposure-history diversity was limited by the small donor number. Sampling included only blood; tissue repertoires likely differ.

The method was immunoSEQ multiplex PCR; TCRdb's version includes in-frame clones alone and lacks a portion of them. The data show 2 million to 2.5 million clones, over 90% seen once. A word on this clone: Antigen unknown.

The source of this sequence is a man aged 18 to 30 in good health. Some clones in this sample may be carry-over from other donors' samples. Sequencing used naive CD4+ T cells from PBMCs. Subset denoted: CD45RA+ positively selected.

This CDR3 is CASSGSGALREQYF. The CDR3 DNA sequence: TGTGCCAGCAGTGGTTCGGGAGCATTGCGGGAGCAGTACTTC. The rearrangement uses TRBV28 and TRBJ2-7, with D possibly TRBD2 on 6 matching bases. This CDR3 spans 14 amino acids. CDR1 is MDHEN, CDR2 SYDVKM, per germline. The V gene lost 5 bases and the J gene lost 7 bases, with 18 bases spanning the gap.